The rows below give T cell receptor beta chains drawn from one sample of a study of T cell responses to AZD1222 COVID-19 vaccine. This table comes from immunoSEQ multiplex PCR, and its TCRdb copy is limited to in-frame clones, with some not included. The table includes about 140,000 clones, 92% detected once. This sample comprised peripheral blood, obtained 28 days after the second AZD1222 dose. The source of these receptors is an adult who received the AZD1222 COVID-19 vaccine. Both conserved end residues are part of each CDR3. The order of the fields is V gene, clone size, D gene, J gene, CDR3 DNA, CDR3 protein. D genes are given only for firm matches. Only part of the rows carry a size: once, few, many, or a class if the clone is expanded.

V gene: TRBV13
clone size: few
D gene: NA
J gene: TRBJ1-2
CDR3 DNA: TGTGCCAGCAGCTTAGGCCCTGACCCCCGGGGAGATGGCTACACCTTC
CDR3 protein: CASSLGPDPRGDGYTF

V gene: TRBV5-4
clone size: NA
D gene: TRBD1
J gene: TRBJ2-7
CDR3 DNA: TGTGCCAGCAGCTTGGAAGGGGGCACCCCCTACGAGCAGTACTTC
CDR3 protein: CASSLEGGTPYEQYF

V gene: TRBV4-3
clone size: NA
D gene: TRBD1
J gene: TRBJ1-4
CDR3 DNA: TGCGCCAGCAGCCAAGAAGCTACAGGGGCCTCTAATGAAAAACTGTTTTTT
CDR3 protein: CASSQEATGASNEKLFF

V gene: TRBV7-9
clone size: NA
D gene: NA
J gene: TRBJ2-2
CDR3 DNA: TGTGCCAGCAGTCTACAGGCGGCCGGCACCGGGGAGCTGTTTTTT
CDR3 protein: CASSLQAAGTGELFF

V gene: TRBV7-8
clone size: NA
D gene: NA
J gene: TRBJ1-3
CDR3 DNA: TGTGCCAGCAGCTTAGGTCGGCCGAACTCTGGAAACACCATATATTTT
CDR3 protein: CASSLGRPNSGNTIYF

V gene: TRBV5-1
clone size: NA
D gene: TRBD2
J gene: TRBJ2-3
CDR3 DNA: TGCGCCAGCAGCTTGACGTCTGGTCTAGCGGGATTCGGTGATACGCAGTATTTT
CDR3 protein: CASSLTSGLAGFGDTQYF

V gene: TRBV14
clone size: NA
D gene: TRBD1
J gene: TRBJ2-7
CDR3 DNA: TGTGCCAGCAGCCCCCTGGGACAGACCATCTCCTACGAGCAGTACTTC
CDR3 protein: CASSPLGQTISYEQYF

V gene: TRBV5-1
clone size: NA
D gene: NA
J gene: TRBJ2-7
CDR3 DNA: TGCGCCAGCAGCCCCCGGGACGGGACCCACGAGCAGTACTTC
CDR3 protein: CASSPRDGTHEQYF

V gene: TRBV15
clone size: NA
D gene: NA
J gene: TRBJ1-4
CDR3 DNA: TGTGCCACCAGCAGAGTCGGGGGCGCGGGGGAAAAACTGTTTTTT
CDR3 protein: CATSRVGGAGEKLFF

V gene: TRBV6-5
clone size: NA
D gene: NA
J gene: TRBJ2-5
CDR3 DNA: TGTGCCAGCAACCAACAAGAGACCCAGTACTTC
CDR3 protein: CASNQQETQYF

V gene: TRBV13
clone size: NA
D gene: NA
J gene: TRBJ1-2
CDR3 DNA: TGTGCCAGCAGCTTATACAGGAACTATGGCTACACCTTC
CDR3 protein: CASSLYRNYGYTF

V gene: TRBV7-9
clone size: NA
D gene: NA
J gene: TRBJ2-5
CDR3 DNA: TGTGCCAGCAGCGCCCATTGGCGGGACAAAGAGACCCAGTACTTC
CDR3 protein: CASSAHWRDKETQYF

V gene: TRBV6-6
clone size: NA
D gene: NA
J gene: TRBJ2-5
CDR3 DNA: TGTGCCAGCAGTTACAGGGAGACCCAGTACTTC
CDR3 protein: CASSYRETQYF

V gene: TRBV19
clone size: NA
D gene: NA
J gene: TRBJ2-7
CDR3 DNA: TGTGCCAGTAGTATCCAAGGCGAGCAGTACTTC
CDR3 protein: CASSIQGEQYF

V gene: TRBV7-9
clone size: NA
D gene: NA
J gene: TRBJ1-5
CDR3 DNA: TGTGCCAGCAGCTCGGACAGAGGTCAGCCCCAGCATTTT
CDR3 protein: CASSSDRGQPQHF

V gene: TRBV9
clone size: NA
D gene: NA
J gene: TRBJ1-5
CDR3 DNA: TGTGCCAGCAGCCCAAGCGGGACAATTAATCAGCCCCAGCATTTT
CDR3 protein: CASSPSGTINQPQHF

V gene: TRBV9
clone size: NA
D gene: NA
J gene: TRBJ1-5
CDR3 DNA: TGTGCCAGCAGCGTAGCATCAGACCAGCCCCAGCATTTT
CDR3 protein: CASSVASDQPQHF

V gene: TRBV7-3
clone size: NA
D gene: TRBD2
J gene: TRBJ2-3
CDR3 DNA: TGTGCCAGCAGCGCCCGGTACGGGGGGACAGATACGCAGTATTTT
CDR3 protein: CASSARYGGTDTQYF

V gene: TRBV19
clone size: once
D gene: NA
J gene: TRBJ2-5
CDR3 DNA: TGTGCCAGTAGTACCCGGGTGGGGCTGGAGACCCAGTACTTC
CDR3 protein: CASSTRVGLETQYF

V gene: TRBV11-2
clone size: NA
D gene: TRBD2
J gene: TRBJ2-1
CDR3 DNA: TGTGCCAGCAGCTTAGATGGCGGGGGTGTCAATGAGCAGTTCTTC
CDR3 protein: CASSLDGGGVNEQFF

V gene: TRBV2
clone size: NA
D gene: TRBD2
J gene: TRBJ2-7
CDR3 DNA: TGTGCCAGCATCGACCGACTAGCGGGGACCTACGAGCAGTACTTC
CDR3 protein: CASIDRLAGTYEQYF

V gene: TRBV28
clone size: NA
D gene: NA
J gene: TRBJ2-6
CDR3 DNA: TGTGCCAGCAGTTCTTCCGGGACCGGGATCTCTGGGGCCAACGTCCTGACTTTC
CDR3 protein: CASSSSGTGISGANVLTF

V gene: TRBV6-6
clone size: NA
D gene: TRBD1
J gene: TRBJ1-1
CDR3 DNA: TGTGCCAGCAGTTGGGGACAGCGGGCTGAAGCTTTCTTT
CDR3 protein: CASSWGQRAEAFF

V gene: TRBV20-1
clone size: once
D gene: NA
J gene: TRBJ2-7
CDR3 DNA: TGCAGCGCCGTGGGGGAGGTGCAGTACTTC
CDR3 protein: CSAVGEVQYF

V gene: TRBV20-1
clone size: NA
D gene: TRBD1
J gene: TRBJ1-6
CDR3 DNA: TGCAGTGCTAGTAGGCCCGGGACAGATAATTCACCCCTCCACTTT
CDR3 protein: CSASRPGTDNSPLHF

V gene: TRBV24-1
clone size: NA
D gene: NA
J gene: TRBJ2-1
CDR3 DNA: TGTGCCACCGAGCAGAACAATGAGCAGTTCTTC
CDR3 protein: CATEQNNEQFF

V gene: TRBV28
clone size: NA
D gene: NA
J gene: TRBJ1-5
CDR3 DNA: TGTGCCAGCATAAGGGGGGGAGGTCAGCCCCAGCATTTT
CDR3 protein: CASIRGGGQPQHF

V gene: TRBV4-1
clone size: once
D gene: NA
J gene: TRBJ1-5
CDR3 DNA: TGCGCCAGCAGCCAAGGGGGTGGACAGCCCCAGCATTTT
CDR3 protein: CASSQGGGQPQHF

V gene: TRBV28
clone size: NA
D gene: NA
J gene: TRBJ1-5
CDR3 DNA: TGTGCCAGCAGTCCCCGGGAGATCGATAGCAATCAGCCCCAGCATTTT
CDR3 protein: CASSPREIDSNQPQHF

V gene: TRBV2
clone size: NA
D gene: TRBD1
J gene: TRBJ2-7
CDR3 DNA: TGTGCCAGCAGGGACAGGGGATTACGGCAGTACTTC
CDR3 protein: CASRDRGLRQYF

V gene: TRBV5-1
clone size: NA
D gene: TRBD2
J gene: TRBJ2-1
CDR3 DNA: TGCGCCAGCAGCCCGGGGACTAGCGGGTACAATGAGCAGTTCTTC
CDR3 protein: CASSPGTSGYNEQFF

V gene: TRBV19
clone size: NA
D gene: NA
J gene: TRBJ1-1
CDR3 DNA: TGTGCCAGTAGTATAGTCCAAAACACTGAAGCTTTCTTT
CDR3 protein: CASSIVQNTEAFF

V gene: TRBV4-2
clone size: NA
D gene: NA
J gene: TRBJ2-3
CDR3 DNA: TGTGCCAGCAGCCAAGACCGGTCGGATACGCAGTATTTT
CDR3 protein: CASSQDRSDTQYF

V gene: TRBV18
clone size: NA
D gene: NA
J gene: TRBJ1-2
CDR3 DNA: TGTGCCAGCTCACCATTGGACACCTATGGCTACACCTTC
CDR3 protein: CASSPLDTYGYTF

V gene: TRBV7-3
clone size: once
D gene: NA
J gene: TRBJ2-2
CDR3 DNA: TGTGCCAGCAGCCCGTCGAACACCGGGGAGCTGTTTTTT
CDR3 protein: CASSPSNTGELFF

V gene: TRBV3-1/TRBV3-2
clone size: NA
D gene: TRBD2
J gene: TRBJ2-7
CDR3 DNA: TGTGCCAGCAGCCTCGGGAGGACCCGCTACGAGCAGTACTTC
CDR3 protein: CASSLGRTRYEQYF

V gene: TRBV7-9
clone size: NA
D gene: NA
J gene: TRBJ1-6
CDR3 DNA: TGTGCCAGCAGCTTACAGAATTCACCCCTCCACTTT
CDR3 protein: CASSLQNSPLHF

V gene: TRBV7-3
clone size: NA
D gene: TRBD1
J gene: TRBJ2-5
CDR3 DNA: TGTGCCAGCAGCTTAGGGGGACAGGGTTGGCAAGAGACCCAGTACTTC
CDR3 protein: CASSLGGQGWQETQYF

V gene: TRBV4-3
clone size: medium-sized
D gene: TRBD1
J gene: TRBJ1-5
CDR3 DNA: TGCGCCAGCAGCCAGGACACCGGGACAGGCGGGCAGCCCCAGCATTTT
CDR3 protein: CASSQDTGTGGQPQHF

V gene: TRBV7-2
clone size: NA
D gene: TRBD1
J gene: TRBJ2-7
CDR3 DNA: TGTGCCAGCAGCCCGTACCGGGACAGCCGAGGCGAGCAGTACTTC
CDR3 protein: CASSPYRDSRGEQYF

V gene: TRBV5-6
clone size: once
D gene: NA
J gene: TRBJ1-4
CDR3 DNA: TGTGCCAGCAGCAGACGACAGGCAACTAATGAAAAACTGTTTTTT
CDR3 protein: CASSRRQATNEKLFF

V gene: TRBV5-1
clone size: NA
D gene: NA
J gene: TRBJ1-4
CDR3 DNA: TGCGCCAGCACGACTGGGGCACAAAATGAAAAACTGTTTTTT
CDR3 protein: CASTTGAQNEKLFF

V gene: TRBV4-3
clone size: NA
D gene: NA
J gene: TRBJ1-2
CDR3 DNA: TGCGCCAGCAGCCAAGGCTTGGAGTATGGCTACACCTTC
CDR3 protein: CASSQGLEYGYTF

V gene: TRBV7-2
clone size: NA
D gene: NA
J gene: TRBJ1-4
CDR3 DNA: TGTGCCAGCAGCTCAACAGGAGCCAAACTGTTTTTT
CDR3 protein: CASSSTGAKLFF

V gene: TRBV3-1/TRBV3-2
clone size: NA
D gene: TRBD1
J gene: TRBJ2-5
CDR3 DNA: TGTGCCAGCAGCCAACCGGGACAGGGGAAAGAGACCCAGTACTTC
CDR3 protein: CASSQPGQGKETQYF

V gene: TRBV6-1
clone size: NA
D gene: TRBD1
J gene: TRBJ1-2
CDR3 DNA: TGTGCCAGCAGTGTCTGGCCGGGACAGGGAGGGTTGGGGGCTATCGGCTACACCTTC
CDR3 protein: CASSVWPGQGGLGAIGYTF

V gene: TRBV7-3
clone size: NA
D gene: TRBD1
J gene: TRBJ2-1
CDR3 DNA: TGTGCCAGCAGCTCCGACAGGGACCCCTACAATGAGCAGTTCTTC
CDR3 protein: CASSSDRDPYNEQFF

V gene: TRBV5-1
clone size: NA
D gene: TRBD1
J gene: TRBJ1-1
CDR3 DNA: TGCGCCAGCAGCTGGCACCGGGACAGGGGGGACACTGAAGCTTTCTTT
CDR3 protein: CASSWHRDRGDTEAFF

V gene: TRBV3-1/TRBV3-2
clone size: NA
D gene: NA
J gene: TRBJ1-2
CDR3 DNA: TGTGCCAGCAGCCAAGTAACGTTATCGGGCGGCTACACCTTC
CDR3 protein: CASSQVTLSGGYTF

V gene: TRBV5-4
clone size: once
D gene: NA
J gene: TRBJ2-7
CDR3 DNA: TGTGCCAGCGGCCAGGGCGCCTACGAGCAGTACTTC
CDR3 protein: CASGQGAYEQYF

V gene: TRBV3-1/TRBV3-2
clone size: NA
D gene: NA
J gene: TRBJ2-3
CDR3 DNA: TGTGCCAGCAGCCATTATAGTGTGCAGCGGGTATCCACTAGCACAGATACGCAGTATTTT
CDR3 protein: CASSHYSVQRVSTSTDTQYF

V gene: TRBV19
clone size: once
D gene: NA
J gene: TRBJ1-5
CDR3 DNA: TGTGCCAGTAGTCTACTCGGGACGGTTAGCAATCAGCCCCAGCATTTT
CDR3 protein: CASSLLGTVSNQPQHF

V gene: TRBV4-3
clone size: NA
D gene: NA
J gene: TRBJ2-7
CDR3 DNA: TGCGCCAGCAGCCGATTGCCAGGGGATTCCTACGAGCAGTACTTC
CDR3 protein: CASSRLPGDSYEQYF

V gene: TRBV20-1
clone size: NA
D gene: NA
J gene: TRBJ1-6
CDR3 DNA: TGCAGTGCTAGTGCCGGGAATTCACCCCTCCACTTT
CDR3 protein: CSASAGNSPLHF

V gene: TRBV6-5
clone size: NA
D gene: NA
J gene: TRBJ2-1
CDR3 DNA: TGTGCCACCCAGGGGATAAATGAGCAGTTCTTC
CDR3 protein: CATQGINEQFF

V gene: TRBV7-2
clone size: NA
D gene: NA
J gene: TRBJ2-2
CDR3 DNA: TGTGCCAGCAGCTTATATCGGAACACCGGGGAGCTGTTTTTT
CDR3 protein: CASSLYRNTGELFF

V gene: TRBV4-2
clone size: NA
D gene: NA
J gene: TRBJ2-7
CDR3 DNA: TGTGCCAGCAGCCAACTGACGGGAGAGTCCTACGAGCAGTACTTC
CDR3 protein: CASSQLTGESYEQYF

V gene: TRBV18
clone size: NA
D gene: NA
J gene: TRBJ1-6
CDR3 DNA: TGTGCCAGCTCACCAGGCCAGGTCGGGTCACCCCTCCACTTT
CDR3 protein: CASSPGQVGSPLHF

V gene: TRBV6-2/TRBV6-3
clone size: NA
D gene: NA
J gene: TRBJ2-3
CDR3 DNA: TGTGCCAGCAGCCCTGACGGGGGCACAGATACGCAGTATTTT
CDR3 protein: CASSPDGGTDTQYF

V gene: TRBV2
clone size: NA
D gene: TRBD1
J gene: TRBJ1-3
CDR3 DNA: TGTGCCAGCAGCGACCCCACTCCGGAGACAGGGAAGTCTGGAAACACCATATATTTT
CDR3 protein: CASSDPTPETGKSGNTIYF